The rows below give T cell receptor beta chains drawn from one sample of a study of cytomegalovirus exposure and HLA in healthy donors. Using immunoSEQ multiplex PCR, the repertoire was profiled, and TCRdb retains in-frame clones only, with some absent. The sample lists under 200,000 clones, more than 70% occurring once. The sequenced material came from PBMCs. All receptors derive from a middle-aged woman in good health and CMV-seropositive. CDR3s include the opening cysteine and the closing phenylalanine or tryptophan. The D gene is left open where the match is weak.

TRBV4-2,TRBD1,CASSGDRGYEQYF
TRBV19,TRBD1,CASSADRVYGYTF
TRBV5-1,TRBD1,CASSSSPGQGTEAFF
TRBV19,TRBD1,CASNRGWNYGYTF
TRBV11-2,TRBD1,CASSLTGTGATEAFF
TRBV7-9,TRBD1,CASSLLRQGAAYEQYF
TRBV11-3,-,CARTGKDTQYF
TRBV11-3,TRBD2,CASSKLAGEPYEQYF
TRBV28,TRBD1,CASSTPGQGGKQYF
TRBV25-1,-,CASSEFGIGSYEQYF
TRBV30,-,CAWSVRRGSGNTIYF
TRBV20-1,-,CSARDTEVQYF
TRBV30,-,CACRAAGNPTDTQYF
TRBV25-1,TRBD1,CASRGQGYNEQFF
TRBV5-1,-,CASTLTGTYQETQYF
TRBV19,-,CASMSHGEQYF
TRBV29-1,TRBD1,CSVTGGAFPELFF
TRBV5-6,TRBD1,CASSPLDRVNEQFF
TRBV5-5,-,CASSSQTGGYTF
TRBV7-6,-,CASSLGPKGLSSYEQYF
TRBV28,-,CASSLAGSTDTQYF
TRBV28,-,CASTNPGYEQYF
TRBV10-3,-,CAISEVFSEQYF
TRBV7-6,-,CASSLATGNTEAFF
TRBV11-2,TRBD1,CASSLVRQGYEQYF
TRBV7-9,-,CASSLVGREVDGYTF
TRBV15,TRBD1,CATRGQGRNEQYF
TRBV11-2,-,CASSKHRDIAEAFF
TRBV27,-,CASSSRTIYNEQFF
TRBV7-3,TRBD2,CASSFSVTSGNNEQFF
TRBV11-2,TRBD1,CASSLGTGRNTEAFF
TRBV6-5,-,CASSYSNSLSSYEQYF
TRBV7-2,-,CASSGRLDSPLHF
TRBV15,-,CATSRENSQAFNYGYTF
TRBV9,-,CASSVGSGTTGNTIYF
TRBV11-1,-,CASSLEGGPYEQYF
TRBV4-2,-,CASSSSRGRGGENQPQHF
TRBV11-2,TRBD2,CASSLGGLAGENEQFF